What follows are 24 T cell receptor beta chains derived from one specimen sequenced in a study of T cell repertoires in cytomegalovirus infection. TCRdb reprocessed the reads with MiXCR, giving one entry per CDR3 protein. The data show a few hundred thousand distinct CDR3 sequences, around 15% seen once. Sequencing was done on a sample of CD8+ T cells from PBMCs. The receptor source for this set is a human donor in good health (CMV status not recorded). Some clones in this sample may be carry-over from other donors' samples.

This clonotype occurred many times. The V call is TRBV28, the J call TRBJ1-4; D ambiguous. V lost 7 bases and J 4 bases, leaving 4 bases between the germline ends. Germline lookup yields CDR1 MDHEN and CDR2 SYDVKM. The CDR3 sequence is 11 residues long. The CDR3 loop is CASNNNEKLFF. CDR3 in DNA: TGTGCCAGCAACAATAATGAAAAACTGTTTTTT.

As for this clonotype: Its ends do not fully match the called genes, so a read error is possible. Here the CDR3 DNA reads TGTGCCAGTATGGCACAGGTTACAAGGGGCACTGAAGCTTCCTTT. It specifies CASMAQVTRGTEASF. The V and J genes are TRBV19 and TRBJ1-1, with D perhaps matching TRBD1 (5 bases). The CDR3 spans 15 residues. Germline assignment: CDR1 LNHDA and CDR2 SQIVND (reference sequence). Supplemented by reference TRBV19 and TRBJ1-1, the full variable domain reads DGGITQSPKYLFRKEGQNVTLSCEQNLNHDAMYWYRQDPGQGLRLIYYSQIVNDFQKGDIAEGYSVSREKKESFPLTVTSAQKNPTAFYLCASMAQVTRGTEASFGQGTRLTVV.

Ten or more counts support this clonotype. The rearrangement links TRBV28 to TRBJ2-1; 8 bases fit TRBD2. The CDR3 runs 19 residues. Trimming removed 4 bases from V and 0 bases from J; junction bases left unmatched: 14. Per the germline V gene, CDR1 is MDHEN and CDR2 is SYDVKM. CDR3 in DNA: TGTGCCAGCAGTTCTCCGGGACTAGGGGGAAGAAGCTCCTACAATGAGCAGTTCTTC. Translated: CASSSPGLGGRSSYNEQFF.

This clonotype was seen a few times. The V call is TRBV2, the J call TRBJ2-4; 9 nucleotides align to TRBD2. V lost 8 bases to trimming and J lost 6 bases; unmatched junction nucleotides: 11. CDR1 is SNHLY and CDR2 is FYNNEI in the germline V gene. The CDR3 is 15 amino acids. The CDR3 DNA reads as TGTGCCAGCGAGGGCGGGGGGGCGCCTATAAACATTCAGTACTTC. Protein sequence: CASEGGGAPINIQYF.

The rearrangement uses TRBV5-1 and TRBJ2-3, with D hard to call. The V gene lost 2 bases and the J gene lost 0 bases, with 7 bases spanning the gap. Germline CDR1 SGHRS, CDR2 YFSETQ. The CDR3 extends over 14 amino acids. CDR3 sequence reads: CASSFETSTDTQYF. The CDR3 bases are TGCGCCAGCAGCTTTGAGACAAGCACAGATACGCAGTATTTT.

The rearrangement joins TRBV19 to TRBJ2-1, with D perhaps TRBD1 (5 bases). This CDR3 is built from 15 residues. Germline CDR1 is LNHDA and CDR2 is SQIVND (reference sequence). With 4 bases removed from V and 4 bases from J, the gap between germline ends came to 14 bases. In nucleotides, the CDR3 is TGTGCCAGTAGTACTCGGACACGAGTATACAATGAGCAGTTCTTC. This translates into CASSTRTRVYNEQFF.

This clonotype was seen repeatedly, ten times or more. J is TRBJ1-5 and V is TRBV7-2, with D possibly being TRBD1 (5 bases). CDR1 SGHTA and CDR2 FQGNSA come from the germline V gene. Trimming took off 5 bases at V and 0 bases at J, with 14 bases between the two ends. This CDR3 spans 16 amino acids. The CDR3 DNA sequence: TGTGCCAGCAGCCTGGGGACCGTGTATAGCAATCAGCCCCAGCATTTT. Amino acid sequence: CASSLGTVYSNQPQHF.

The sample holds many counts of this clonotype. The chain has TRBV7-3 and TRBJ2-2, with D uncertain. The V end lost 5 bases, the J end lost 3 bases, and 13 bases lay between the germline ends. The length of the CDR3 is 15 residues. Per the germline V gene, CDR1 is SGHTA and CDR2 is FQGTGA. The DNA for the CDR3 is TGTGCCAGCAGCCCCCACTTAGGAGACACCGGGGAGCTGTTTTTT. As protein: CASSPHLGDTGELFF.

This clonotype was observed a handful of times. The chain carries TRBV6-5 and TRBJ1-3; no clear D. Germline V gene data show CDR1 as MNHEY and CDR2 as SVGAGI. V was cut by 2 bases and J by 0 bases, with 17 bases left in between. The CDR3 loop spans 18 amino acids. CDR3 nucleotides: TGTGCCAGCAGTTACAGGCTATCGGCAGCTAGCTCTGGAAACACCATATATTTT. Encoded protein: CASSYRLSAASSGNTIYF.

This clonotype was found a few times. The chain uses TRBV20-1 and TRBJ2-7, with D tentatively TRBD1 (6 bases). From germline, CDR1 is DFQATT and CDR2 SNEGSKA (reference sequence). The CDR3 totals 15 residues. V was clipped by 0 bases and J by 3 bases, with 15 bases between them. The CDR3 loop is CSARDPWDNDYEQYF. For the CDR3, the DNA is TGCAGTGCTAGAGACCCGTGGGACAACGACTACGAGCAGTACTTC.

The chain is built from TRBV7-9 and TRBJ2-1; 7 positions agree with TRBD1. CDR1 and CDR2 from the germline V gene are SEHNR and FQNEAQ (reference sequence). Trimming took 3 bases from V and 4 from J; bases not matched to a gene: 6. This CDR3 spans 15 amino acids. CDR3 DNA: TGTGCCAGCAGCTTCACAGGGGCGCCTTACAATGAGCAGTTCTTC. Protein: CASSFTGAPYNEQFF.

The chain couples TRBV5-6 to TRBJ2-1; 8 bases line up with TRBD2. Germline lookup yields CDR1 SGHDT and CDR2 YYEEEE. The CDR3 runs to 15 residues. Trimming took 2 bases from V and 8 from J; bases not matched to a gene: 9. DNA of the CDR3: TGTGCCAGCAGCTTCCAGGGACTAGGATTACATGAGCAGTTCTTC. Amino acids: CASSFQGLGLHEQFF.

This clonotype was counted ten times or more. V usage is TRBV7-9 and J usage is TRBJ2-7, with D maybe TRBD2 (7 bases). From germline, CDR1 is SEHNR and CDR2 FQNEAQ (reference sequence). V was clipped by 5 bases and J by 3 bases, with 14 bases between them. The CDR3 runs to 14 residues. CDR3 amino acids: CASSPLGGDYEQYF. CDR3 in DNA: TGTGCCAGCAGCCCTCTAGGGGGGGACTACGAGCAGTACTTC.

J is TRBJ1-2 and V is TRBV19; no clear D. The CDR3 is 13 amino acids. Trimming pared 5 bases from V and 3 bases from J, leaving 10 bases between. Per the germline V gene, CDR1 is LNHDA and CDR2 is SQIVND (reference sequence). CDR3 residues: CASSLDVYYGYTF. CDR3 coding DNA: TGTGCCAGTAGTTTGGACGTCTACTATGGCTACACCTTC.

Many counts were recorded for this clonotype. The CDR3 reads CASSLYSGAGTISYEQYF. CDR3 DNA: TGTGCCAGCAGCTTATATAGTGGTGCGGGGACCATCTCCTACGAGCAGTACTTC. This chain uses TRBV7-2 with TRBJ2-7; tentatively, D is TRBD2 (6 bases). V lost 2 bases and J lost 0, with 20 bases in between. This CDR3 spans 18 amino acids. CDR1 SGHTA and CDR2 FQGNSA come from the germline V gene.

This clonotype was found a few times. The genes are TRBV12-3 or TRBV12-4 and TRBJ1-5; no clear D gene. The CDR3 has 13 amino acids. Deletions cut 2 bases from V and 1 base from J, with 3 bases between. CDR3 protein: CASSLQSNQPQHF. In DNA form, the CDR3 reads TGTGCCAGCAGTTTACAGAGCAATCAGCCCCAGCATTTT.

This clonotype was recorded many times. The chain links TRBV28 to TRBJ1-2; D is unclear. V was cut by 8 bases and J by 4 bases, with 20 bases left in between. Germline V gives CDR1 MDHEN, CDR2 SYDVKM. The CDR3 has 15 residues. For the CDR3, the DNA is TGTGCCAGCCGGTCGTCTAAGACTAGTGGCTATGGCTACACCTTC. Its translation is CASRSSKTSGYGYTF.

In its sample, this clonotype was seen a few times. This rearrangement joins TRBV23-1 to TRBJ2-1; 8 bases match TRBD2. TRBV23-1 is placed among ORFs of uncertain function. The CDR3 loop spans 16 amino acids. V trimming: 2 bases; J trimming: 3 bases; junction bases outside the gene matches: 6. The CDR3 coding sequence is TGCGCCAGCAGTCAAGTAGCGGGGCCTCTCTACAATGAGCAGTTCTTC. Its translation: CASSQVAGPLYNEQFF.

This clonotype has ten or more counts. V usage is TRBV10-3 and J usage is TRBJ2-7; 9 bases map to TRBD2. V was clipped by 11 bases and J by 0 bases; unmatched bases: 11. This CDR3 comprises 15 residues. The V gene's germline CDR1 is ENHRY and CDR2 SYGVKD. The CDR3 reads CAVSNLAGISYEQYF. Written as DNA, the CDR3 is TGTGCCGTATCAAACCTAGCGGGGATCTCCTACGAGCAGTACTTC.

The chain combines TRBV25-1 with TRBJ1-2, with TRBD1 identical over 11 bases. The CDR3 consists of 15 residues. Per germline, CDR1 MGHDK and CDR2 SYGVNS. After removal of 0 bases from V and 4 bases from J, the junction contained 1 base not matched to a gene. This CDR3 is CASSEYGQGAYGYTF. The CDR3 nucleotides read TGTGCCAGCAGTGAATACGGACAGGGGGCCTATGGCTACACCTTC.

DNA for the CDR3: TGTGCCAGCAGCTTGAAGGATCTGGGGGGCAATCAGCCCCAGCATTTT. Translation: CASSLKDLGGNQPQHF. This chain links TRBV5-5 with TRBJ1-5; D may be TRBD1 (5 bases). Germline CDR1 is SGHKS and CDR2 is YYEKEE (reference sequence). The germline V and J ends were trimmed by 1 base and 2 bases, with 13 bases remaining between them. This CDR3 is 16 amino acids long.

This clonotype was recorded a few times. The junction does not match germline at one end; this may be a read error. The J gene is TRBJ2-3, the V gene TRBV11-2, with 10 positions matching TRBD2. This CDR3 is 14 amino acids long. Germline V gives CDR1 SGHAT, CDR2 FQNNGV. CDR3 bases: TGTGCCAGCACCTTAGCGGGGGGAGCAGATACGCAGTATTTT. The encoded protein is CASTLAGGADTQYF.

A few counts support this clonotype. This chain connects TRBV9 to TRBJ2-7; D is tentatively TRBD1 or TRBD2 (5 bases each). This CDR3 is built from 15 residues. V dropped 2 bases and J dropped 3 bases, with 15 bases sitting between them. The germline CDR1 and CDR2 sequences are SGDLS and YYNGEE. CDR3 DNA sequence: TGTGCCAGCAGCGTTCAAGGGGACCAATACTACGAGCAGTACTTC. Its protein product is CASSVQGDQYYEQYF.

This clonotype was seen ten or more times. The chain couples TRBV6-6 to TRBJ1-2; D is uncertain. Germline V gene data show CDR1 as MNHNY and CDR2 as SVGAGI (reference sequence). The CDR3 extends over 14 amino acids. V lost 6 bases and J 6 bases, leaving 17 bases between the germline ends. CDR3 nucleotides: TGTGCCAGCAGCCCCTGGGAAGCCACGGATGGCTACACCTTC. Translating gives CASSPWEATDGYTF.